This T cell receptor beta chain was identified during a study of cytomegalovirus exposure and HLA in healthy donors. Study-wide results and limits: Many donors carried some public TCRs, although rarity characterized most TCR sequences.

V lost 0 bases, J lost 1 base, and 4 bases stayed unmatched. Germline CDR1 reads LGHNA; CDR2 reads YSLEER. This CDR3 is 17 amino acids long. Worth noting for this clone: Its cognate antigen is unknown.

The PCR made use of 60 Vbeta and 13 Jbeta primers. Generated by immunoSEQ multiplex PCR, the TCRdb table keeps only in-frame clones and is missing some. The sample shows some 110,000 clones, around 80% of them seen only once. The chain links TRBV4-3 to TRBJ2-2; 8 bases agree with TRBD1. The sample consisted of PBMCs. This receptor was obtained from a woman aged 35 to 49 in good health and CMV-seronegative. CDR3 sequence (DNA): TGCGCCAGCAGCCAAGATCGCGGGACAGGGAACACCGGGGAGCTGTTTTTT. This codes for CASSQDRGTGNTGELFF.